The rows below give T cell receptor beta chains drawn from one sample of a study of radiation and T cells in renal cell carcinoma. The protocol was immunoSEQ multiplex PCR, while the TCRdb copy is restricted to in-frame clones and leaves out a portion. The profile shows 100,000 to 150,000 clones, more than 75% of them singletons. Specimen: blood, collected from a patient whose treatment included radiotherapy and nephrectomy. The source is a woman between 70 and 85 years old with renal cell carcinoma. The CDR3 runs from the conserved cysteine through the conserved F or W.

V: TRBV27; J: TRBJ2-1; CDR3: CASSWELAGEQFF
V: TRBV7-2; J: TRBJ2-7; CDR3: CASTKPGQDSYEQYF
V: TRBV7-7; J: TRBJ2-5; CDR3: CASSLGAGQETQYF
V: TRBV18; J: TRBJ1-1; CDR3: CASSPTGLNTEAFF
V: TRBV5-1; J: TRBJ2-7; CDR3: CASSRQAELYEQYF
V: TRBV6-5; J: TRBJ1-1; CDR3: CASRGGTEAFF
V: TRBV7-9; J: TRBJ2-7; CDR3: CASSSQLGGRVYEQYF
V: TRBV9; J: TRBJ2-6; CDR3: CASSVARGRGANVLTF
V: TRBV18; J: TRBJ1-6; CDR3: CASSPSAESSYNSPLHF
V: TRBV5-1; J: TRBJ2-5; CDR3: CASSLESAPGTQYF
V: TRBV7-2; J: TRBJ2-7; CDR3: CASSLKLAGVYEQYF
V: TRBV6-5; J: TRBJ1-4; CDR3: CASSYSGTGGEKLFF
V: TRBV15; J: TRBJ2-1; CDR3: CATRRGGGINEQFF
V: TRBV11-2; J: TRBJ1-1; CDR3: CASSPFSEAFF
V: TRBV27; J: TRBJ2-3; CDR3: CASSLTYTDTQYF
V: TRBV21-1; J: TRBJ2-3; CDR3: CASSTRLAGGLGTDTQYF
V: TRBV6-5; J: TRBJ1-3; CDR3: CASSSVAAGNTIYF
V: TRBV6-6; J: TRBJ1-6; CDR3: CASSYPGDRELPLHF
V: TRBV19; J: TRBJ1-1; CDR3: CASNSGVRSTEAFF
V: TRBV9; J: TRBJ1-1; CDR3: CASSFGQGSTEAFF
V: TRBV2; J: TRBJ2-3; CDR3: CASTGGQQDTQYF
V: TRBV7-9; J: TRBJ2-2; CDR3: CASSTSGYTGELFF
V: TRBV9; J: TRBJ2-7; CDR3: CASSVGSAYYEQYF
V: TRBV19; J: TRBJ1-6; CDR3: CASSIASPLHF
V: TRBV5-8; J: TRBJ1-1; CDR3: CASSLVGVTDTEAFF
V: TRBV29-1; J: TRBJ1-4; CDR3: CSGRGGMGTNEKLFF
V: TRBV5-4; J: TRBJ1-6; CDR3: CASSFSTVNSPLHF
V: TRBV7-2; J: TRBJ1-4; CDR3: CASGRQTGDNEKLFF
V: TRBV5-1; J: TRBJ2-1; CDR3: CASAPGLSYNEQFF
V: TRBV11-3; J: TRBJ2-5; CDR3: CASSLVSGAVTQYF
V: TRBV6-5; J: TRBJ1-2; CDR3: CASSLGEGYGYTF
V: TRBV7-6; J: TRBJ2-7; CDR3: CASSSFRAQGNIYEQYF
V: TRBV7-2; J: TRBJ2-7; CDR3: CASSGQLSYEQYF
V: TRBV7-9; J: TRBJ1-2; CDR3: CASSPQGQGRLGYTF
V: TRBV19; J: TRBJ1-5; CDR3: CASSDRGNQPQHF
V: TRBV7-8; J: TRBJ1-1; CDR3: CASSLNRGWTEAFF
V: TRBV11-2; J: TRBJ1-1; CDR3: CASSLAGWGTPEAFF
V: TRBV6-5; J: TRBJ1-1; CDR3: CASSYLDNTEAFF
V: TRBV30; J: TRBJ1-5; CDR3: CAWSVGGEKPQHF
V: TRBV19; J: TRBJ2-6; CDR3: CASSGLVAGANVLTF
V: TRBV7-3; J: TRBJ2-3; CDR3: CASSLTPGGGTDTQYF